The clone carrying this TCR beta chain was recorded a few times. Its antigen is not identified. These data belong to a study of early T cells in non-severe SARS-CoV-2 infection. Whole-study findings and limits: VDJdb-based matching was biased toward anti-spike CD8 responses and missed private and CD4 specificities.

Individual cDNA molecules received unique molecular identifiers during library preparation. From the 5' RACE reads, TCRdb called clonotypes with MiXCR, one entry per CDR3 protein. This table has roughly 35,000 distinct CDR3 sequences, 4.5% to 7% appearing once. The CDR3 covers 13 residues. With 7 bases removed from V and 5 bases from J, the gap between germline ends came to 14 bases. Germline V CDR1 and CDR2: SNHLY, FYNNEI. The clonotype comes from an adult who was a healthcare worker with PCR-confirmed SARS-CoV-2 infection or an uninfected control (not recorded which). The specimen sequenced was whole blood. V is TRBV2 and J is TRBJ1-1; D gene unclear. The CDR3 is CASTPWVGTEAFF. In DNA form, the CDR3 reads TGTGCCAGCACTCCTTGGGTGGGAACTGAAGCTTTCTTT.